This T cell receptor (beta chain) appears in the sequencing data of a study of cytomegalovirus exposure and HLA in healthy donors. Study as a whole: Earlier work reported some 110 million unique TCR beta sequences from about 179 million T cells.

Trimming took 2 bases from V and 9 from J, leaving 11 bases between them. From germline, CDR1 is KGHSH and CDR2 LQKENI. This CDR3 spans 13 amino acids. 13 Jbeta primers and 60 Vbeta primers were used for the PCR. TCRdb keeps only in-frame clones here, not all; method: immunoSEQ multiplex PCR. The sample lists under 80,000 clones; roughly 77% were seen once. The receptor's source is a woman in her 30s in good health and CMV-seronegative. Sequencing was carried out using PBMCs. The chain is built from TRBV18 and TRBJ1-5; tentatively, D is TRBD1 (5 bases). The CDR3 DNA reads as TGTGCCAGCTCACCAACTGATCAGGGGCCCCAGCATTTT. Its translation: CASSPTDQGPQHF. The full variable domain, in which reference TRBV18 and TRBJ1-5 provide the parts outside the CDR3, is NAGVMQNPRHLVRRRGQEARLRCSPMKGHSHVYWYRQLPEEGLKFMVYLQKENIIDESGMPKERFSAEFPKEGPSILRIQQVVRGDSAAYFCASSPTDQGPQHFGDGTRLSIL.